Below, 25 T cell receptor beta chains from the same sample are listed, as sequenced in a study of T cell repertoires in cytomegalovirus infection. From the reads, TCRdb called clonotypes with MiXCR, one entry per CDR3 protein. This repertoire shows 630,000 or so distinct CDR3 sequences, approximately 25% found once; its top ten account for less than 9.5%. Input material: CD8+ T cells from PBMCs. These receptor sequences come from a human donor in good health (CMV status not recorded). Some clones in this sample may be carry-over from other donors' samples.

This clonotype was found a few times. The rearrangement links TRBV27 to TRBJ1-2; tentatively, D is TRBD1 (6 bases). V was pared by 3 bases and J by 1 base, with 9 bases between. This CDR3 has 14 residues. Germline lookup yields CDR1 MNHEY and CDR2 SMNVEV (reference sequence). In nucleotides, the CDR3 is TGTGCCAGCAGTTTCGGGGGACATAACTATGGCTACACCTTC. It specifies CASSFGGHNYGYTF.

This clonotype was detected only a few times. J is TRBJ2-1 and V is TRBV29-1; no clear D. Trimming left V 4 bases short and J 7 bases short, with 14 bases between. Germline V lookup: CDR1 SQVTM, CDR2 ANQGSEA. CDR3 length equals 13 residues. CDR3 bases: TGCAGCGTTGCGCCTGGGTTCGGGAATGAGCAGTTCTTC. It yields the protein CSVAPGFGNEQFF.

The table lists this clonotype with a few counts. The chain joins TRBV4-1 to TRBJ1-1, with no clear D. Germline V gene sequence: CDR1 MGHRA, CDR2 YSYEKL. The V and J ends lost 1 base and 8 bases respectively, with 5 bases between them. The CDR3 is 11 amino acids. The CDR3 region is CASSQGKEAFF. DNA for the CDR3: TGCGCCAGCAGCCAAGGTAAAGAAGCTTTCTTT.

Only a few counts were recorded for this clonotype. V and J are TRBV6-5 and TRBJ2-1, with TRBD1 as a possible D gene (6 bases). Trimming left V 4 bases short and J 2 bases short, with 15 bases between. This CDR3 is built from 16 residues. The V gene's germline CDR1 is MNHEY and CDR2 SVGAGI. CDR3 DNA sequence: TGTGCCAGCAGTTGGGGACAAGTGAGACCCTACAATGAGCAGTTCTTC. Its protein is CASSWGQVRPYNEQFF.

The chain combines TRBV12-3 or TRBV12-4 with TRBJ1-5, with a possible D match to TRBD1 (6 bases). Trimming took 1 base from V and 0 from J, leaving 16 bases between them. CDR3 length equals 18 residues. The CDR3 is CASSLVGGHTYSNQPQHF. CDR3 DNA sequence: TGTGCCAGCAGTTTAGTGGGGGGACACACCTATAGCAATCAGCCCCAGCATTTT.

In its sample, this clonotype was seen a few times. The V call is TRBV23-1, the J call TRBJ2-7, with 10 bases identical to TRBD1. TRBV23-1 carries the ORF label, with uncertain function. The length of the CDR3 is 15 residues. The V gene end was trimmed by 0 bases and the J gene end by 5 bases; junction bases not matched to a gene: 4. DNA of the CDR3: TGCGCCAGCAGTCAATCCGGCGGGACAGGGGACGAGCAGTACTTC. Amino acids: CASSQSGGTGDEQYF.

The V call is TRBV29-1, the J call TRBJ2-7; D might be TRBD2 (6 bases). CDR3 length equals 12 residues. V lost 3 bases and J 5 bases, leaving 11 bases between the germline ends. The V gene's germline CDR1 is SQVTM and CDR2 ANQGSEA. The CDR3 is CSVDGRRDEQYF. DNA of the CDR3: TGCAGCGTTGATGGCAGGAGGGACGAGCAGTACTTC.

The chain employs TRBV9 and TRBJ1-2; D is perhaps TRBD1 (6 bases). There are 12 residues in the CDR3. V dropped 3 bases and J dropped 3 bases, with 6 bases sitting between them. The germline V gene encodes CDR1 SGDLS and CDR2 YYNGEE. DNA for the CDR3: TGTGCCAGCAGCGGACAGGACTATGGCTACACCTTC. This encodes CASSGQDYGYTF.

This clonotype was seen only a few times. The J gene is TRBJ1-5, the V gene TRBV7-9; 8 bases map to TRBD1. J was trimmed by 4 bases and V by 5 bases; bases with no gene match: 10. The germline CDR1 and CDR2 sequences are SEHNR and FQNEAQ (reference sequence). CDR3 size: 16 residues. CDR3 region: CASSAQWQGANQPQHF. The CDR3, as DNA: TGTGCCAGCAGCGCTCAATGGCAGGGGGCAAATCAGCCCCAGCATTTT.

This clonotype was counted a few times. The genes are TRBV29-1 and TRBJ2-1, with D possibly being TRBD2 (6 bases). The germline V gene encodes CDR1 SQVTM and CDR2 ANQGSEA. The CDR3 has 20 residues. V lost 1 base to trimming and J lost 1 base, with 26 bases between them. CDR3 coding DNA: TGCAGCGTTGAAGTCCCCTATAAAAAGGGAGGCAGCGCGTCCTACAATGAGCAGTTCTTC. It translates to CSVEVPYKKGGSASYNEQFF.

The J gene is TRBJ1-4, the V gene TRBV12-3 or TRBV12-4; D is unresolved. Trimming left V 3 bases short and J 2 bases short, with 10 bases between. The CDR3 is 15 amino acids. The CDR3 nucleotides read TGTGCCAGCAGTTTTAATGATGGGACTAATGAAAAACTGTTTTTT. This sequence encodes CASSFNDGTNEKLFF.

This chain joins TRBV13 and TRBJ2-1; 7 bases fit TRBD2. The V and J ends lost 1 base and 9 bases, in that order; junction bases with no gene match: 3. The CDR3 loop spans 13 amino acids. Germline CDR1 PRHDT, CDR2 FYEKMQ (reference sequence). CDR3 loop: CASSLVGGTEQFF. The CDR3 DNA sequence: TGTGCCAGCAGCTTAGTGGGGGGGACTGAGCAGTTCTTC.

This clonotype was observed at least ten times. CDR3 coding DNA: TGTGCCAGCAGCTTATCCCAGGGTCTAGCCTACGAGCAGTACTTC. Protein sequence: CASSLSQGLAYEQYF. The gene calls are TRBV7-8 and TRBJ2-7; a weak D match, TRBD1 (5 bases). The CDR3 has 15 residues. Trimming took 2 bases from V and 2 from J, leaving 13 bases between them. Germline-derived CDR1 and CDR2 are SGHVS and FQNEAQ.

This clonotype was found a few times. J is TRBJ1-5 and V is TRBV6-2 or TRBV6-3, with unresolved D. Germline V gives CDR1 MNHEY, CDR2 SVGEGT. V was cut by 9 bases and J by 0 bases, with 6 bases left in between. The CDR3 sequence is 12 residues long. The CDR3 loop reads CASTVSNQPQHF. CDR3 DNA: TGTGCCAGTACAGTTAGCAATCAGCCCCAGCATTTT.

The chain has TRBV28 and TRBJ2-3; possibly TRBD2 for D (7 bases). Germline CDR1 reads MDHEN; CDR2 reads SYDVKM. The CDR3 has 16 amino acids. Between the trimmed V and J ends, which lost 3 bases and 6 bases, there was a span of 19 bases. CDR3 bases: TGTGCCAGCAGTTTCTGGGGGGGGGCTAGAGAGGATACGCAGTATTTT. It codes for CASSFWGGAREDTQYF.

V is TRBV28 and J is TRBJ2-7; D might be TRBD2 (6 bases). Trimming shortened V by 2 bases and J by 2 bases, and 7 bases separated the two germline ends. The germline V gene has CDR1 MDHEN and CDR2 SYDVKM. This CDR3 contains 13 residues. CDR3 nucleotides: TGTGCCAGCAGTTTACGCGGGGCCTACGAGCAGTACTTC. Amino acid sequence: CASSLRGAYEQYF.

In its sample, this clonotype was seen a few times. The chain employs TRBV27 and TRBJ2-1, with 7 bases identical to TRBD2. CDR1 is MNHEY and CDR2 is SMNVEV in the germline V gene (reference sequence). This CDR3 is built from 13 residues. V lost 10 bases, J lost 6 bases, and 9 bases stayed unmatched. CDR3 loop: CATFRGVGNEQFF. The DNA of the CDR3 is TGTGCCACCTTTCGGGGGGTCGGCAATGAGCAGTTCTTC.

At least ten counts were recorded for this clonotype. The chain is built from TRBV10-3 and TRBJ2-5; no definite D call. Between the trimmed V and J ends, which lost 3 bases and 4 bases, there was a span of 9 bases. The CDR3 has 13 amino acids. The germline V gene has CDR1 ENHRY and CDR2 SYGVKD. The CDR3 DNA follows: TGTGCCATCAGTGACGGATTCGGAGAGACCCAGTACTTC. It codes for CAISDGFGETQYF.

CDR3 residues: CAISGVIAGLSYEQYF. In DNA, the CDR3 is TGTGCCATCAGTGGCGTAATAGCGGGCCTCTCCTACGAGCAGTACTTC. The chain has TRBV10-3 and TRBJ2-7; the match to TRBD2 covers 7 bases. From germline, CDR1 is ENHRY and CDR2 SYGVKD. The CDR3 spans 16 residues. The trim removed 4 bases at V and 0 bases at J, leaving 9 bases unmatched.

This clonotype was counted at least ten times. The chain joins TRBV7-8 to TRBJ2-7; D uncertain. Trimming cost V 10 bases and J 0 bases, with 16 bases left between them. CDR1 and CDR2 from the germline V gene are SGHVS and FQNEAQ. This CDR3 has 14 amino acids. In DNA, the CDR3 is TGTGCCACCGGTTTTGGGGTTAGCTCCTACGAGCAGTACGTC. It codes for CATGFGVSSYEQYV.

This clonotype has more than one count but fewer than ten. The genes are TRBV20-1 and TRBJ2-1; D perhaps matches TRBD2 (7 bases). CDR3 size: 15 residues. Between the trimmed V and J ends, which lost 3 bases and 4 bases, there was a span of 16 bases. CDR1 and CDR2 (germline): DFQATT, SNEGSKA (reference sequence). The CDR3 DNA sequence: TGCAGTGCTAGCGATCGGGGGGCGGTTTACAATGAGCAGTTCTTC. It translates to CSASDRGAVYNEQFF.

The V gene is TRBV28, the J gene TRBJ2-5; TRBD2 matches at 12 bases. CDR1 is MDHEN and CDR2 is SYDVKM in the germline V gene. The CDR3 has 16 residues. J was trimmed by 5 bases and V by 2 bases; bases with no gene match: 6. CDR3 coding DNA: TGTGCCAGCAGTTTAAAACTAGCGGGGGGCCGGGAGACCCAGTACTTC. Its translation: CASSLKLAGGRETQYF.

V and J are TRBV28 and TRBJ2-7, with 12 bases fitting TRBD2. The CDR3 extends over 19 amino acids. J lost 2 bases, V lost 5 bases, and 16 bases had no gene match. Germline V CDR1 and CDR2: MDHEN, SYDVKM. CDR3 sequence: CASSPVRTSGVPYTYEQYF. In nucleotides, the CDR3 is TGTGCCAGCAGTCCCGTCCGGACTAGCGGGGTACCTTACACCTACGAGCAGTACTTC.

This clonotype came up many times. The V and J genes are TRBV7-6 and TRBJ1-6; D is unresolved. Trimming removed 4 bases from V and 6 bases from J, with 4 bases in between. Germline CDR1 is SGHVS and CDR2 is FNYEAQ. The CDR3 has 12 residues. The CDR3, as DNA: TGTGCCAGCAGCTCGGGTAATTCACCCCTCCACTTT. Amino acids: CASSSGNSPLHF.

This chain links TRBV12-3 or TRBV12-4 with TRBJ1-5; TRBD1 agrees at 7 bases. V lost 5 bases and J lost 11; bases outside the gene matches: 6. The CDR3 is 12 residues long. This CDR3 is CASSQDRFTQHF. The CDR3 coding sequence is TGTGCCAGCAGTCAGGACAGGTTTACCCAGCATTTT.